The 6 T cell receptor beta chains given below trace back to one sample, sequenced in a study of early T cells in non-severe SARS-CoV-2 infection (dated by TCRdb to about 2021). The library came from 5' RACE. Sequencing used a NextSeq 500. TCRdb reprocessing: public reads trimmed at Q25 with fastp, clones called with MiXCR, in-frame beta chains kept. CDR3 protein duplicates are merged, each entry listing the most common genes and DNA. In this sample the table shows tens of thousands of distinct CDR3 sequences, approximately 6.2% of which occur a single time. The top ten clones comprise less than 25% of the sample. The specimen was whole blood, collected at baseline. These receptors all come from an adult who was a healthcare worker with PCR-confirmed SARS-CoV-2 infection or an uninfected control (not recorded which).

The table lists this clonotype with many counts. This chain connects TRBV5-1 to TRBJ2-1; tentative D call: TRBD1 (6 bases). This CDR3 is built from 15 residues. V was cut by 0 bases and J by 6 bases, with 13 bases left in between. Germline V CDR1 and CDR2: SGHRS, YFSETQ. CDR3 DNA: TGCGCCAGCAGCTTGGCGGCAGGGGTTTCCAATGAGCAGTTCTTC. Translation gives CASSLAAGVSNEQFF. The complete variable domain, with remaining parts taken from reference TRBV5-1 and TRBJ2-1, reads KAGVTQTPRYLIKTRGQQVTLSCSPISGHRSVSWYQQTPGQGLQFLFEYFSETQRNKGNFPGRFSGRQFSNSRSEMNVSTLELGDSALYLCASSLAAGVSNEQFFGPGTRLTVL.

This clonotype has a count of ten or more. V and J are TRBV20-1 and TRBJ2-5, with D perhaps matching TRBD1 or TRBD2 (6 bases each). The V and J ends lost 6 bases and 7 bases respectively, with 18 bases between them. CDR3 length equals 13 residues. Germline CDR1 reads DFQATT; CDR2 reads SNEGSKA (reference sequence). The CDR3, as DNA: TGCAGTGCCCCCGTGGAAGGGGGAGGGACCCAGTACTTC. Amino acids: CSAPVEGGGTQYF.

The CDR3 protein is CASSPPIITNEQFF. In DNA, the CDR3 is TGTGCCAGCTCACCACCAATAATCACGAATGAGCAGTTCTTC. The chain recombines TRBV18 with TRBJ2-1; D gene ambiguous. CDR1 and CDR2 from the germline V gene are KGHSH and LQKENI. Trimming removed 0 bases from V and 7 bases from J, with 10 bases in between. The CDR3 is 14 residues long.

The chain recombines TRBV11-2 with TRBJ2-7; D unclear. Germline CDR1 reads SGHAT; CDR2 reads FQNNGV. This CDR3 spans 15 amino acids. The V end was cut by 5 bases, the J end by 0 bases, with 14 bases between. The CDR3 here is CASSQFVSTSYEQYF. The CDR3 bases are TGTGCCAGCAGCCAGTTTGTATCAACCTCCTACGAGCAGTACTTC.

The chain joins TRBV11-2 to TRBJ2-7; D remains ambiguous. The V end was cut by 4 bases, the J end by 3 bases, with 16 bases between. This CDR3 contains 15 residues. Germline CDR1 is SGHAT and CDR2 is FQNNGV. The CDR3 DNA is TGTGCCAGCAGCTCTTTACTGGGCTCCTACTACGAGCAGTACTTC. It yields the protein CASSSLLGSYYEQYF.

This chain uses TRBV29-1 with TRBJ1-1; no clear D. This CDR3 comprises 12 residues. Trimming pared 3 bases from V and 3 bases from J, leaving 8 bases between. Germline CDR1 and CDR2: SQVTM and ANQGSEA. This chain's CDR3 is CSVDGPDTEAFF. CDR3 coding DNA: TGCAGCGTTGACGGGCCGGACACTGAAGCTTTCTTT.